Below are 29 T cell receptor beta chains sequenced from a single sample in a study of blood T cell repertoires in COVID-19. The data were produced by immunoSEQ multiplex PCR, yet TCRdb's version contains in-frame clones alone and is incomplete. The repertoire consists of approximately 180,000 clones, with roughly 81% occurring once and the leading ten covering around 12%. Sequenced material: peripheral blood. The receptor set was obtained from a woman older than 75 with COVID-19, enrolled during active disease.

This chain uses TRBV27 with TRBJ2-2, with 10 bases lining up with TRBD1. The germline CDR1 and CDR2 sequences are MNHEY and SMNVEV (reference sequence). The J segment lost 7 bases and the V segment lost 3 bases, leaving 2 bases of the junction unmatched. There are 14 residues in the CDR3. As DNA, the CDR3 is TGTGCCAGCAGTTTGGGGACAGGGGTCGGGGAGCTGTTTTTT. This codes for CASSLGTGVGELFF.

CDR3 amino acids: CASSLGLAGKQYF. CDR3 DNA sequence: TGTGCCAGCAGCTTGGGGCTAGCGGGGAAGCAGTACTTC. The rearrangement uses TRBV7-9 and TRBJ2-7; 9 bases are shared with TRBD2. Trimming cost V 3 bases and J 8 bases; bases outside gene matches: 5. The CDR3 totals 13 residues. Looked up from germline, CDR1 is SEHNR and CDR2 is FQNEAQ (reference sequence).

The V gene is TRBV28, the J gene TRBJ1-1; D might be TRBD1 (5 bases). The CDR3 runs to 14 residues. The germline V and J ends were trimmed by 6 bases and 1 base, with 12 bases remaining between them. Germline lookup yields CDR1 MDHEN and CDR2 SYDVKM. The CDR3 DNA reads TGTGCCAGCAGCCCCGGACACCCGAACACTGAAGCTTTCTTT. This sequence encodes CASSPGHPNTEAFF.

The chain links TRBV4-2 to TRBJ2-5, with a weak D call TRBD2 (6 bases). V was cut by 4 bases and J by 5 bases, with 23 bases left in between. Germline V gene lookup returns CDR1 LGHNA and CDR2 YNFKEQ. The CDR3 totals 17 residues. The CDR3 reads CASSPFGGQNVRETQYF. The DNA for the CDR3 is TGTGCCAGCAGCCCCTTTGGAGGGCAAAACGTCCGGGAGACCCAGTACTTC.

J is TRBJ2-7 and V is TRBV7-2; 12 bases agree with TRBD1. V gave up 5 bases and J gave up 6 bases; unmatched junction bases: 5. Germline V gives CDR1 SGHTA, CDR2 FQGNSA. The CDR3 covers 14 residues. This CDR3 reads CASSGTGGPSEQYF. CDR3 DNA: TGTGCCAGCAGCGGGACAGGGGGCCCATCCGAGCAGTACTTC.

This chain links TRBV3-1 (or the pseudogene TRBV3-2) with TRBJ1-1; TRBD1 matches 9 bases. This CDR3 contains 15 residues. Germline CDR1 LGHDT, CDR2 YNNKEL (reference sequence). V shed 3 bases, J shed 2 bases, and the junction held 4 bases outside the gene matches. The CDR3: CASSHRDRANTEAFF. DNA of the CDR3: TGTGCCAGCAGCCATAGGGACAGGGCTAACACTGAAGCTTTCTTT.

The chain combines TRBV11-2 with TRBJ1-1, with D perhaps matching TRBD1 (6 bases). This CDR3 comprises 14 residues. Looked up from germline, CDR1 is SGHAT and CDR2 is FQNNGV. The germline V and J ends were trimmed by 7 bases and 3 bases, with 15 bases remaining between them. The CDR3 here is CASTGDRSYTEAFF. The CDR3 DNA is TGTGCCAGCACCGGAGACAGGTCCTACACTGAAGCTTTCTTT. The whole variable domain, remainder taken from reference TRBV11-2 and TRBJ1-1, is EAGVAQSPRYKIIEKRQSVAFWCNPISGHATLYWYQQILGQGPKLLIQFQNNGVVDDSQLPKDRFSAERLKGVDSTLKIQPAKLEDSAVYLCASTGDRSYTEAFFGQGTRLTVV.

V usage is TRBV11-3 and J usage is TRBJ1-2, with TRBD1 matching 7 bases. The J segment lost 4 bases and the V segment lost 5 bases, leaving 7 bases of the junction unmatched. Germline CDR1 and CDR2: SGHNT and YENEEA. The CDR3 loop spans 14 amino acids. This CDR3 reads CASSGRDSLYGYTF. In DNA form, the CDR3 reads TGTGCCAGCAGCGGCCGGGACAGCCTCTATGGCTACACCTTC.

The chain recombines TRBV30 with TRBJ1-4; no clear D. The CDR3 is made up of 11 amino acids. The germline V gene encodes CDR1 GTSNPN and CDR2 SVGIG (reference sequence). V lost 5 bases to trimming and J lost 4 bases, with 5 bases between them. Here the CDR3 reads CAWALNEKLFF. The CDR3 DNA reads TGTGCCTGGGCCCTTAATGAAAAACTGTTTTTT.

The V gene is TRBV24-1, the J gene TRBJ2-7; 8 bases are a match to TRBD1. V trimming: 4 bases; J trimming: 2 bases; junction bases outside the gene matches: 6. CDR1 and CDR2 (germline): KGHDR, SFDVKD. The CDR3 is 15 amino acids. The chain's CDR3 is CATSDLDREPYEQYF. DNA for the CDR3: TGTGCCACCAGTGACCTGGACAGGGAACCCTACGAGCAGTACTTC.

Regarding this clone: The DNA is left out, because the CDR3 cannot be placed on it with certainty; the CDR3 is given as TCRdb lists it. This chain uses TRBV5-5 with TRBJ2-5; the table's D gene call, TRBD1, was not cross checked with the DNA. The germline V gene encodes CDR1 SGHKS and CDR2 YYEKEE (reference sequence). The CDR3 has 16 amino acids, counting both end residues. The CDR3 here is CASSFWRGGNQETQYF.

This clone was seen a single time. The chain links TRBV5-1 to TRBJ1-1, with a tentative D call TRBD1 (6 bases). CDR3 length: 15 amino acids. Trimming cost V 4 bases and J 5 bases, with 18 bases left between them. Germline values: CDR1 SGHRS, CDR2 YFSETQ. The CDR3 loop reads CASSPPGTTATEAFF. For the CDR3, the DNA is TGCGCCAGCAGCCCCCCCGGGACAACGGCTACTGAAGCTTTCTTT.

The CDR3 DNA reads as TGTGCCAGCCGAGCGGGAGGCCCCAATGAGCAGTTCTTC. Translated: CASRAGGPNEQFF. The chain combines TRBV7-9 with TRBJ2-1; TRBD2 matches 9 bases. J lost 6 bases, V lost 8 bases, and 5 bases had no gene match. The germline CDR1 and CDR2 sequences are SEHNR and FQNEAQ (reference sequence). The CDR3 totals 13 residues.

The chain couples TRBV6-2 or TRBV6-3 to TRBJ1-1, with 9 positions matching TRBD1. The CDR3 extends over 15 amino acids. Losses at the gene ends were 5 bases for V and 0 bases for J; bases not matched to a gene: 4. CDR1 is MNHEY and CDR2 is SVGEGT in the germline V gene. CDR3 nucleotides: TGTGCCAGCAGTCCGAACAGGGGGCTGAACACTGAAGCTTTCTTT. This gives the protein CASSPNRGLNTEAFF.

The CDR3 DNA is TGTGCCACCAGCAGGGCGACAGGGGAGGAGTTCTTC. Amino acids: CATSRATGEEFF. The V gene is TRBV15, the J gene TRBJ2-1; 8 positions agree with TRBD1. The CDR3 runs to 12 residues. The germline gives CDR1 LNHNV, CDR2 YYDKDF (reference sequence). The trim removed 3 bases at V and 14 bases at J, leaving 6 bases unmatched.

The gene calls are TRBV2 and TRBJ1-6; 7 positions match TRBD1. The ends lost 5 bases at V and 5 bases at J; junction bases unmatched: 12. From germline, CDR1 is SNHLY and CDR2 FYNNEI. The CDR3 loop spans 17 amino acids. The CDR3 coding sequence is TGTGCCAGCAGTATGCACTCCCCGGGACAGAATAATTCACCCCTCCACTTT. Translated, it gives CASSMHSPGQNNSPLHF.

This rearrangement joins TRBV2 to TRBJ2-3; 15 bases are a match to TRBD2. The J segment lost 10 bases and the V segment lost 7 bases, leaving 12 bases of the junction unmatched. CDR3 length: 16 residues. Germline lookup yields CDR1 SNHLY and CDR2 FYNNEI. Written as DNA, the CDR3 is TGTGCCAGCAAGCTTCGGACTAGCGGGGGGGCGCTTTCGCAGTATTTT. Translating it yields CASKLRTSGGALSQYF.

The chain couples TRBV19 to TRBJ1-6; TRBD1 aligns across 9 bases. Trimming at V came to 2 bases and at J to 8 bases, leaving 10 bases not matched to a gene. The germline CDR1 and CDR2 sequences are LNHDA and SQIVND (reference sequence). The CDR3 runs 17 residues. CDR3 sequence: CASSILSGTGFYSPLHF. The CDR3 DNA sequence: TGTGCCAGTAGTATACTTAGCGGGACAGGGTTTTATTCACCCCTCCACTTT. Full variable domain (outside the CDR3, taken from reference TRBV19 and TRBJ1-6): DGGITQSPKYLFRKEGQNVTLSCEQNLNHDAMYWYRQDPGQGLRLIYYSQIVNDFQKGDIAEGYSVSREKKESFPLTVTSAQKNPTAFYLCASSILSGTGFYSPLHFGNGTRLTVT.

This chain joins TRBV29-1 and TRBJ1-2; D uncertain. Germline assignment: CDR1 SQVTM and CDR2 ANQGSEA. CDR3 length: 12 residues. With 1 base removed from V and 8 bases from J, the gap between germline ends came to 11 bases. This chain's CDR3 is CSVEVAPIGYTF. CDR3 in DNA: TGCAGCGTTGAAGTCGCCCCTATCGGCTACACCTTC. Supplemented by reference TRBV29-1 and TRBJ1-2, the full variable domain reads SAVISQKPSRDICQRGTSLTIQCQVDSQVTMMFWYRQQPGQSLTLIATANQGSEATYESGFVIDKFPISRPNLTFSTLTVSNMSPEDSSIYLCSVEVAPIGYTFGSGTRLTVV.

The chain has TRBV28 and TRBJ1-1; TRBD1 is a possible D gene (6 bases). The V end lost 2 bases, the J end lost 11 bases, and 18 bases lay between the germline ends. Germline-derived CDR1 and CDR2 are MDHEN and SYDVKM. This CDR3 spans 14 amino acids. The CDR3 loop is CASSLMQGRGLAFF. DNA for the CDR3: TGTGCCAGCAGTTTAATGCAGGGCAGGGGTTTGGCTTTCTTT.

The V gene is TRBV5-8, the J gene TRBJ1-5, with a tentative D call TRBD1 (5 bases). In germline, CDR1 is SGHTS, CDR2 YDEGEE. V lost 2 bases and J 0 bases, leaving 15 bases between the germline ends. This CDR3 has 17 amino acids. The CDR3 DNA follows: TGTGCCAGCAGCTTCCGCCTGCAGGGTTATAGCAATCAGCCCCAGCATTTT. This gives the protein CASSFRLQGYSNQPQHF.

The chain couples TRBV10-3 to TRBJ1-1; D uncertain. This CDR3 contains 16 residues. Trimming left V 5 bases short and J 1 base short, with 17 bases between. The germline V gene has CDR1 ENHRY and CDR2 SYGVKD. As DNA, the CDR3 is TGTGCCATCAGTTACCGCGAAGAGAGGGCGAACACTGAAGCTTTCTTT. It translates to CAISYREERANTEAFF.

CDR3 in DNA: TGTGCCTGGAGTTGGGGGGGGGAACTTCCGAGCACAGATACGCAGTATTTT. Its protein product is CAWSWGGELPSTDTQYF. The J gene is TRBJ2-3, the V gene TRBV30; 7 bases are shared with TRBD2. The CDR3 length is 17 residues. V was pared by 2 bases and J by 0 bases, with 11 bases of the junction left unmatched. Looked up from germline, CDR1 is GTSNPN and CDR2 is SVGIG (reference sequence). Filled out from reference TRBV30 and TRBJ2-3, the complete variable domain reads SQTIHQWPATLVQPVGSPLSLECTVEGTSNPNLYWYRQAAGRGLQLLFYSVGIGQISSEVPQNLSASRPQDRQFILSSKKLLLSDSGFYLCAWSWGGELPSTDTQYFGPGTRLTVL.

The V call is TRBV24-1, the J call TRBJ2-3; the D is unclear. The germline V and J ends were trimmed by 1 base and 1 base, with 5 bases remaining between them. The CDR3 length is 14 residues. CDR1 and CDR2 from the germline V gene are KGHDR and SFDVKD. CDR3 nucleotides: TGTGCCACCAGTGATTTCGGAGGCACAGATACGCAGTATTTT. Translation: CATSDFGGTDTQYF.

The CDR3 protein is CSVEGEKGGVYYGYTF. The CDR3 bases are TGCAGCGTTGAAGGAGAGAAGGGGGGGGTCTACTATGGCTACACCTTC. This rearrangement joins TRBV29-1 to TRBJ1-2; tentatively, D is TRBD1 (6 bases). The V and J ends lost 1 base and 3 bases respectively, with 18 bases between them. The CDR3 contains 16 residues. CDR1 SQVTM and CDR2 ANQGSEA come from the germline V gene.

This chain joins TRBV7-2 and TRBJ2-3, with a possible D match to TRBD1 (6 bases). Trimming shortened V by 1 base and J by 4 bases, and 6 bases separated the two germline ends. From germline, CDR1 is SGHTA and CDR2 FQGNSA. The CDR3 has 13 residues. CDR3 in DNA: TGTGCCAGCAGCTTAGAGGGGGCAGATACGCAGTATTTT. Its translation: CASSLEGADTQYF.

The chain employs TRBV15 and TRBJ2-1; 14 nucleotides align to TRBD2. CDR3 length equals 16 residues. Germline V gene sequence: CDR1 LNHNV, CDR2 YYDKDF (reference sequence). V lost 3 bases and J lost 4; bases outside the gene matches: 2. The CDR3 protein is CATSRGTSGGYNEQFF. In DNA, the CDR3 is TGTGCCACCAGCAGGGGGACTAGCGGGGGATACAATGAGCAGTTCTTC.

The gene calls are TRBV6-5 and TRBJ1-2; 7 bases are a match to TRBD1. Germline V gene data show CDR1 as MNHEY and CDR2 as SVGAGI. The CDR3 is 14 amino acids. Trimming cost V 5 bases and J 4 bases; bases outside gene matches: 7. This CDR3 is CASSTQGSGYGYTF. The DNA for the CDR3 is TGTGCCAGCAGTACACAGGGGTCGGGCTATGGCTACACCTTC.

V is TRBV6-1 and J is TRBJ2-5, with D perhaps matching TRBD1 (6 bases). Germline V lookup: CDR1 MNHNS, CDR2 SASEGT. With 3 bases removed from V and 5 bases from J, the gap between germline ends came to 16 bases. This CDR3 region has 15 residues. In nucleotides, the CDR3 is TGTGCCAGCAGTGAGGTTTGGGGGCTCGGCGAGACCCAGTACTTC. This encodes CASSEVWGLGETQYF.